This TCR beta chain was captured by sequencing in a study of identical twins. General study points: It was out-of-frame TCR alpha sharing in monozygotic twins that models underestimated. Because invariant MAIT and iNKT cells could be present, zero-insertion analyses could be partly confounded.

Germline CDR1 reads SGHNT; CDR2 reads YYREEE (reference sequence). The CDR3 is 18 residues long. In regard to this clonotype: Antigen specificity is unknown. Sequence at one end of the junction differs from germline and may be a read error.

Carrying unique molecular identifiers, the cDNA also gained a universal primer site through template switching. TCRdb used MiXCR to reprocess the 5' RACE reads, holding one entry per CDR3 protein. The sample lists more than 1.5 million distinct CDR3 sequences, roughly 35% seen once, with about 0.3% in the top ten. This sequence joins TRBV5-4 and TRBJ2-1, with D possibly being TRBD2 (7 bases). Sample: cord blood. The clonotype originates from a newborn girl in good health. The CDR3 region is CVSSLVWEGTLSYNEQFF. In nucleotides, the CDR3 is TGTGTCAGCAGCTTGGTTTGGGAGGGGACACTCTCCTACAATGAGCAGTTCTTC.